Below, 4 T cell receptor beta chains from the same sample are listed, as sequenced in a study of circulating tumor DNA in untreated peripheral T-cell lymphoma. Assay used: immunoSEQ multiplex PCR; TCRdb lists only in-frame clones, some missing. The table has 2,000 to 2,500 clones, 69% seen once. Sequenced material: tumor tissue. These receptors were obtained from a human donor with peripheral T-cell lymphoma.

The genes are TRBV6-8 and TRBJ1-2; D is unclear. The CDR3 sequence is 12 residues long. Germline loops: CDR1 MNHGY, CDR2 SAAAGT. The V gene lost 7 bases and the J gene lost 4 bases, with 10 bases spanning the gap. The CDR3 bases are TGTGCCAGCATGCGATCGATCTATGGCTACACCTTC. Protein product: CASMRSIYGYTF.

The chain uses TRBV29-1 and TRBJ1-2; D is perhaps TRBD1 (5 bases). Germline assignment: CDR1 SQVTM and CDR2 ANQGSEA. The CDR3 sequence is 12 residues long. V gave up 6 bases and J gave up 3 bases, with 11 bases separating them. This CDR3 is CSVARDYYGYTF. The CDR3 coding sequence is TGCAGCGTCGCCAGGGATTACTATGGCTACACCTTC.

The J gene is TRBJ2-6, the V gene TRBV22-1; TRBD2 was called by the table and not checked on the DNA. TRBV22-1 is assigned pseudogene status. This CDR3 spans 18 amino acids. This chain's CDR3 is CPGRYKRSEQSRANVLTF. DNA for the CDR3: TGTCCTGGGAGGTATAAACGAAGCGAACAAAGTCGGGCCAACGTCCTGACTTTC.

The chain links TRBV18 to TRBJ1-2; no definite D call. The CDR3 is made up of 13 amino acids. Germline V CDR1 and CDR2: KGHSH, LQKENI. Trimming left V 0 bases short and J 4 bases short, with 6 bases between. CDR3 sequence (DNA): TGTGCCAGCTCACCACCCGGAAGCTATGGCTACACCTTC. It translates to CASSPPGSYGYTF.